This section outlines one T cell receptor (beta chain) sequence together with its context. Its antigen is unknown. This record comes from a study of cytomegalovirus exposure and HLA in healthy donors. Germline-derived CDR1 and CDR2 are LGHNA and YNFKEQ. V was cut by 3 bases and J by 1 base, with 19 bases left in between. This CDR3 has 17 amino acids. 13 Jbeta primers and 60 Vbeta primers were used for the PCR. Produced via immunoSEQ multiplex PCR; TCRdb's table is partial and in-frame only. Found here are roughly 150,000 clones, 65% to 85% of them singletons; the top ten hold 3.5% to 5%. Points from the study as a whole: A later analysis linked a missense DCLRE1C variant to TCR beta V- and J-gene trimming. It was reported that the classifier diagnosed cytomegalovirus status with high specificity and sensitivity in both the original and validation cohorts.

The chain links TRBV4-2 to TRBJ2-7; TRBD2 is a possible D gene (7 bases). The source material was PBMCs. The clonotype was recovered from a male donor in good health and CMV-seronegative. In nucleotides, the CDR3 is TGTGCCAGCAGCCACCCGAGGGGGGAGGGTCGGTCCTACGAGCAGTACTTC. Translating gives CASSHPRGEGRSYEQYF.